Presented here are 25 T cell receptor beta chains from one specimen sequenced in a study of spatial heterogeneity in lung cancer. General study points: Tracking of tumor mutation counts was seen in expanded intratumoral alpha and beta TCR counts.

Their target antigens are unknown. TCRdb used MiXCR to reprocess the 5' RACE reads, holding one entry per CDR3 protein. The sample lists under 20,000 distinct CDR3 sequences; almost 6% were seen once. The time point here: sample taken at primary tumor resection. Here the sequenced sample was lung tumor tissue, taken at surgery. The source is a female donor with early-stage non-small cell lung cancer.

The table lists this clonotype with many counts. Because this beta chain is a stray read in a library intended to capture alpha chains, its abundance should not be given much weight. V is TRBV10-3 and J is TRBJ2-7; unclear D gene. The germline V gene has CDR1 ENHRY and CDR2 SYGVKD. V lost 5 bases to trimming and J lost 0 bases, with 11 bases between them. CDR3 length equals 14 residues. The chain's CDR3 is CAISQGGHSYEQYF. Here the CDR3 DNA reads TGTGCCATCAGTCAAGGTGGCCACTCCTACGAGCAGTACTTC.

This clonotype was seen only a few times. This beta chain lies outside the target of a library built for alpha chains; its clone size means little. Here the CDR3 reads CSVDGIYNEQFF. For the CDR3, the DNA is TGCAGCGTTGATGGAATCTACAATGAGCAGTTCTTC. The chain couples TRBV29-1 to TRBJ2-1; D is ambiguous. CDR1 is SQVTM and CDR2 is ANQGSEA in the germline V gene. This CDR3 spans 12 amino acids. Trimming left V 3 bases short and J 3 bases short, with 6 bases between.

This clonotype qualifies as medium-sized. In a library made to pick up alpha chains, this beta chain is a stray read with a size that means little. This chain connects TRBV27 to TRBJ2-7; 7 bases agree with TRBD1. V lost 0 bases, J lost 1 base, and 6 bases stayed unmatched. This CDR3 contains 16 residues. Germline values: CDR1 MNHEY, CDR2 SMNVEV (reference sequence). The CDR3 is CASSLSGRGLSYEQYF. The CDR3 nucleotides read TGTGCCAGCAGTTTATCGGGAAGGGGGCTTTCCTACGAGCAGTACTTC.

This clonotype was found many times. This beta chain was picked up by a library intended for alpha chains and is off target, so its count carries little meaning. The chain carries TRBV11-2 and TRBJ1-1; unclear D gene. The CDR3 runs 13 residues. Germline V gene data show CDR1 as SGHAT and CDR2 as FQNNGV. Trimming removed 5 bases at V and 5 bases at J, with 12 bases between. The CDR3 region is CASSPWAGTEAFF. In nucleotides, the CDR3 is TGTGCCAGCAGCCCATGGGCCGGTACTGAAGCTTTCTTT.

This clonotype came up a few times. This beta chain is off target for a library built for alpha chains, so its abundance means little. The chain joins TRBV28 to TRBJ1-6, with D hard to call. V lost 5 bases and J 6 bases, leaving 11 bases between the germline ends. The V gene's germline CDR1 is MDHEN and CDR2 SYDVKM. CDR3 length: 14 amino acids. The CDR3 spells CASSLWTSNSPLHF. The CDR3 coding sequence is TGTGCCAGCAGTCTCTGGACTAGTAATTCACCCCTCCACTTT. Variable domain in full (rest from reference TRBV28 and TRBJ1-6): DVKVTQSSRYLVKRTGEKVFLECVQDMDHENMFWYRQDPGLGLRLIYFSYDVKMKEKGDIPEGYSVSREKKERFSLILESASTNQTSMYLCASSLWTSNSPLHFGNGTRLTVT.

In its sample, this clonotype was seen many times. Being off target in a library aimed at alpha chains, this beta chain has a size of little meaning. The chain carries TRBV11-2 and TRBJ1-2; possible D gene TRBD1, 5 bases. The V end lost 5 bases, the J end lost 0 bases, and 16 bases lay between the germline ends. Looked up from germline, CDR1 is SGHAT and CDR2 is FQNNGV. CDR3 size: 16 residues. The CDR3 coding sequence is TGTGCCAGCAGCCGGGGTGGGGCAGATCCTAACTATGGCTACACCTTC. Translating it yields CASSRGGADPNYGYTF.

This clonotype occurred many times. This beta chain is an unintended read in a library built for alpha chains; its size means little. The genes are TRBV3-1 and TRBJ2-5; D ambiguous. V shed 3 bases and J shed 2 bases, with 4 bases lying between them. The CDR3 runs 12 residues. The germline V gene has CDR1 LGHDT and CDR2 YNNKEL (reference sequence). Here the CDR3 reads CASSQQQETQYF. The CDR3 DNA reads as TGTGCCAGCAGCCAGCAGCAAGAGACCCAGTACTTC.

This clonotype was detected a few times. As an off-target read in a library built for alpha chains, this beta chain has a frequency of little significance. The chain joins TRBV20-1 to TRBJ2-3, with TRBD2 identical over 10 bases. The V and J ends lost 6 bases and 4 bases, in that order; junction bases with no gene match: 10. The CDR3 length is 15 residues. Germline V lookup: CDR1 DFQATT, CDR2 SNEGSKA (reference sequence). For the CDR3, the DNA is TGCAGTGCCCAGAAGCGGGAGGGCCTCCCAGATACGCAGTATTTT. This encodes CSAQKREGLPDTQYF.

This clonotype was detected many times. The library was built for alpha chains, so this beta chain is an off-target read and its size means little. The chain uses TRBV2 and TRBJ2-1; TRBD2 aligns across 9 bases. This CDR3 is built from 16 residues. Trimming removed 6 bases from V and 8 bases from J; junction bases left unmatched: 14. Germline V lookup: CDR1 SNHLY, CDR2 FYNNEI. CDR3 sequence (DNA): TGTGCCAGCAGCCCAAAGGTAGCGGGAGCTTTGGATGAGCAGTTCTTC. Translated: CASSPKVAGALDEQFF.

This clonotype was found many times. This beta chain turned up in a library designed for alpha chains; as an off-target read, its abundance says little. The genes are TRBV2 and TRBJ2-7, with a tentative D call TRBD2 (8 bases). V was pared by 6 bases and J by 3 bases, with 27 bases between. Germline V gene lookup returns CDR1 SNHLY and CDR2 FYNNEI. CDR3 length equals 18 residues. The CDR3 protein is CASRKRDSRAGAIYEQYF. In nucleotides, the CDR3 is TGTGCCAGCAGGAAAAGGGACAGCCGAGCGGGGGCAATCTACGAGCAGTACTTC.

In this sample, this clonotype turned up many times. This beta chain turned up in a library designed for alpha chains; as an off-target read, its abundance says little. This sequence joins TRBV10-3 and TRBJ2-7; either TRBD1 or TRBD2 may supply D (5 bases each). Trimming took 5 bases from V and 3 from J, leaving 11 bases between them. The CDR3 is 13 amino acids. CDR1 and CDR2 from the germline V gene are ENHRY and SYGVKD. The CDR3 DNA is TGTGCCATCAGTCCTGGGACGGACTACGAGCAGTACTTC. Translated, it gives CAISPGTDYEQYF.

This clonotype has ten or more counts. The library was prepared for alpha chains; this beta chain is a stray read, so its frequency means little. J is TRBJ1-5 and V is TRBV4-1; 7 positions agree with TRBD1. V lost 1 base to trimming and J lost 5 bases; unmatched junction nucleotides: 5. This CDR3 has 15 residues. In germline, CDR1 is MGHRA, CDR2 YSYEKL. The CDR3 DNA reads TGCGCCAGCAGCCAAGTTGGGACAGTATATCAGCCCCAGCATTTT. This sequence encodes CASSQVGTVYQPQHF.

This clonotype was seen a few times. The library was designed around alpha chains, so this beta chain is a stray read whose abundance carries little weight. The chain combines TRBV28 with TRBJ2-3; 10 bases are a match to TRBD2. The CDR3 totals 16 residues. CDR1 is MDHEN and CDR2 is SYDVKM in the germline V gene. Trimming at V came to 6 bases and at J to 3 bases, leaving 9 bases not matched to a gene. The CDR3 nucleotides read TGTGCCAGCAGCCTAGCGGGGGCCACCCGAACAGATACGCAGTATTTT. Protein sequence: CASSLAGATRTDTQYF.

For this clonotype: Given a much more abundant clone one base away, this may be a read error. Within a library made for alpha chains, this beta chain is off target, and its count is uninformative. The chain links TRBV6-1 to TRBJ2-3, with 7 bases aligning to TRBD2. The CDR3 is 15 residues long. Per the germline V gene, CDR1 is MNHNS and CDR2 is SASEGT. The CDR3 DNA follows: TGTGCCAGCAGTGACTGGACTAGAACTTCAGATACGCGGTATTTT. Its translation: CASSDWTRTSDTRYF.

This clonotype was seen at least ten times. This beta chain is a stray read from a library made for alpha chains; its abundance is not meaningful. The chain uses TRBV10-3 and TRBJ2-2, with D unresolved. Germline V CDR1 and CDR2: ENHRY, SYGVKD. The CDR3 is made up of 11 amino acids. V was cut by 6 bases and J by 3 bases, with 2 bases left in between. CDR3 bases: TGTGCCATCAGAGACACCGGGGAGCTGTTTTTT. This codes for CAIRDTGELFF.

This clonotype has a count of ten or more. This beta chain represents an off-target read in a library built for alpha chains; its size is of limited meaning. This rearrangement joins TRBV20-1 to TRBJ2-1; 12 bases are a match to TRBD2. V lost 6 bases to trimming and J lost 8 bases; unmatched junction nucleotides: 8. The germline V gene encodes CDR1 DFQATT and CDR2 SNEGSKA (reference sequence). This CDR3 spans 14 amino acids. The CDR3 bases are TGCAGTGCCCAAGCTAGCGGGAGGGCCTATGAGCAGTTCTTC. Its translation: CSAQASGRAYEQFF.

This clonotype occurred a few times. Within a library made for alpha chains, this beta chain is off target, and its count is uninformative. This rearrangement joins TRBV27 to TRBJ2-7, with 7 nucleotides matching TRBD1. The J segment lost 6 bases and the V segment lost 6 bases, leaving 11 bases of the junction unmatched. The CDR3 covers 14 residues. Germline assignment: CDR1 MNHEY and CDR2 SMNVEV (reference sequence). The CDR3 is CASRNRDSDPEQYF. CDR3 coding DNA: TGTGCCAGCAGGAACAGGGACAGTGACCCCGAGCAGTACTTC.

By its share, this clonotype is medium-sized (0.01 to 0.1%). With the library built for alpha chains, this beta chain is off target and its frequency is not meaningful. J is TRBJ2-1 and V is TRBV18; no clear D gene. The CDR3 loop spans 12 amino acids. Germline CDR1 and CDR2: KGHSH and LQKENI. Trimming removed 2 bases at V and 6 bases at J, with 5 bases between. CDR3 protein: CASSPGRNEQFF. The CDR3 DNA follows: TGTGCCAGCTCACCAGGGCGCAATGAGCAGTTCTTC.

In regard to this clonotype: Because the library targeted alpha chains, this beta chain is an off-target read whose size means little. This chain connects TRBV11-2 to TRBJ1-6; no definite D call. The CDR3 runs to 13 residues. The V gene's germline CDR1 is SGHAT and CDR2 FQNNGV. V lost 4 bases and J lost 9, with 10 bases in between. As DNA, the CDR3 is TGTGCCAGCAGCTCCACCGGGAGTTCACCCCTCCACTTT. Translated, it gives CASSSTGSSPLHF.

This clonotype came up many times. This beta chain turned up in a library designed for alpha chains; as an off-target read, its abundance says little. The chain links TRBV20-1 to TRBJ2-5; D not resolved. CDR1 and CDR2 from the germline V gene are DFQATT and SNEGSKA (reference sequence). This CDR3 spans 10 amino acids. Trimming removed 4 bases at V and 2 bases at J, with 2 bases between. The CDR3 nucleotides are TGCAGTGCTACGCAAGAGACCCAGTACTTC. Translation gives CSATQETQYF.

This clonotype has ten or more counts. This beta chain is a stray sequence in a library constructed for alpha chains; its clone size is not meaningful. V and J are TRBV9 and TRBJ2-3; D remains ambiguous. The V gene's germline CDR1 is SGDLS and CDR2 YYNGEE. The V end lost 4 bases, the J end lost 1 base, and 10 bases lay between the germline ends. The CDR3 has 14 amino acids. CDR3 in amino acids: CASSTKTGTDTQYF. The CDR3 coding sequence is TGTGCCAGCAGCACCAAGACCGGCACAGATACGCAGTATTTT.

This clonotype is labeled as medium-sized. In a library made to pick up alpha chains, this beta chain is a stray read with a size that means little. CDR3 sequence (DNA): TGTGCCAGCAGCCGTGGACAGGGCAGCAGGTACGAGCAGTACTTC. This sequence encodes CASSRGQGSRYEQYF. V gene TRBV12-3 or TRBV12-4 combines with J gene TRBJ2-7; the match to TRBD1 covers 8 bases. This CDR3 comprises 15 residues. Unmatched junction bases numbered 11, after V lost 6 bases and J lost 4 bases.

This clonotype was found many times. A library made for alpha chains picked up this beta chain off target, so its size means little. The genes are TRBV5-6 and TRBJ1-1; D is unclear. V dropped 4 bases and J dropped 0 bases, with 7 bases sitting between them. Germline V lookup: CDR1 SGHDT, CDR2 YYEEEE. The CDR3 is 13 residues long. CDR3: CASSGTVNTEAFF. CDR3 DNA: TGTGCCAGCAGCGGAACAGTGAACACTGAAGCTTTCTTT.

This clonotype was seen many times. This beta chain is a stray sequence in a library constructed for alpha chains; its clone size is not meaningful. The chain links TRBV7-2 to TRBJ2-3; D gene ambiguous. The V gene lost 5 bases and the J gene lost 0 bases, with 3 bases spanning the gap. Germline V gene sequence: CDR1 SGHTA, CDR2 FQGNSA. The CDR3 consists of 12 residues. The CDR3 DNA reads TGTGCCAGCAGCCCCAGCACAGATACGCAGTATTTT. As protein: CASSPSTDTQYF.

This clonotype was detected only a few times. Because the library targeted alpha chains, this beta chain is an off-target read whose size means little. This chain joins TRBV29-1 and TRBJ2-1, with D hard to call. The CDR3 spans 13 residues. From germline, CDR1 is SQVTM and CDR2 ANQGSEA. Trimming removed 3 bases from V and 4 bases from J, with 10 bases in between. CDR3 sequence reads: CSVDSLRYNEQFF. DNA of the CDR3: TGCAGCGTTGATTCACTTCGGTACAATGAGCAGTTCTTC.